One T cell receptor beta chain is described in this entry. What it binds is unknown. Profiling relied on immunoSEQ multiplex PCR, and the TCRdb table lists in-frame clones only, not all of them. The sample has approximately 70,000 clones; roughly 82% are singletons. The entry originates in a study of OX40 agonist ivuxolimab in advanced cancers. Whole-study context: An agonistic human IgG2 monoclonal antibody against OX40 (CD134) was given. Age averaged around 60 years (range roughly 23 to 80), and around 87% were male. Previous treatment with anti-PD-1, anti-PD-L1 or anti-CTLA-4 therapy was allowed; 35% to 50% had received some. The study's findings and limits: Antigen specificity was not determined for the expanded peripheral T cells.

The clonotype comes from an adult with an advanced solid tumor such as melanoma, head and neck, liver or kidney cancer. The specimen was CD4+ or CD8+ T cells sorted from blood, collected in a trial of the OX40 agonist ivuxolimab.

The CDR3 spells CASSQMGEFGSYEQYF. The CDR3 DNA sequence: TGTGCCAGCAGCCAGATGGGGGAGTTCGGGTCCTACGAGCAGTACTTC. The chain joins TRBV7-6 to TRBJ2-7; tentatively, D is TRBD1 or TRBD2 (5 bases each). This CDR3 is built from 16 residues. CDR1 is SGHVS, CDR2 FNYEAQ, per germline. Trimming stripped 5 bases from V and 1 base from J, with 18 bases between.